The source of this T cell receptor beta chain is a study of Graves' ophthalmopathy and Graves' hyperthyroidism. This CDR3 is 15 amino acids long. With V trimmed by 4 bases and J by 5 bases, 10 bases remained unmatched. Looked up from germline, CDR1 is SGHRS and CDR2 is YFSETQ. Amplifying from RNA transcripts, the study obtained TCR beta CDR3 regions. First-round RT-PCR used HTBI primers; second-round multiplex PCR followed. One entry per CDR3 protein results from TCRdb running MiXCR on the multiplex PCR reads. The sample lists about 550,000 distinct CDR3 sequences, about 40% occurring once. This clonotype was found many times.

The sample consisted of peripheral blood or thyroid tissue (not recorded which). This TCR was recovered from an adult man with Graves' hyperthyroidism. The rearrangement links TRBV5-1 to TRBJ2-7; 9 positions match TRBD1. As DNA, the CDR3 is TGCGCCAGCAGCGGGACAGGGACCCCAATCGACGAGCAGTACTTC. Its translation is CASSGTGTPIDEQYF.